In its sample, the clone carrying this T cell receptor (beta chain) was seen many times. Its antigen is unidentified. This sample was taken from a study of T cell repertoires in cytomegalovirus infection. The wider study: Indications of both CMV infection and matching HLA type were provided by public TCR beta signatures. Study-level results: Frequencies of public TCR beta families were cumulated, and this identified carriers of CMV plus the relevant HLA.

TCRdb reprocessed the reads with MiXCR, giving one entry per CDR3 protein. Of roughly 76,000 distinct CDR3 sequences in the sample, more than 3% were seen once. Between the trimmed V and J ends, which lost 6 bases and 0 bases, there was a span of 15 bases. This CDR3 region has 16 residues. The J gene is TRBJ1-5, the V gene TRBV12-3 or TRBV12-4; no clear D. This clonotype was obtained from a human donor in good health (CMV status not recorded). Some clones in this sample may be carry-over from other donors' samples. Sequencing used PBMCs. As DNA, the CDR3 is TGTGCCAGCAGCAACGGACGGTCGAATAGCAATCAGCCCCAGCATTTT. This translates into CASSNGRSNSNQPQHF.